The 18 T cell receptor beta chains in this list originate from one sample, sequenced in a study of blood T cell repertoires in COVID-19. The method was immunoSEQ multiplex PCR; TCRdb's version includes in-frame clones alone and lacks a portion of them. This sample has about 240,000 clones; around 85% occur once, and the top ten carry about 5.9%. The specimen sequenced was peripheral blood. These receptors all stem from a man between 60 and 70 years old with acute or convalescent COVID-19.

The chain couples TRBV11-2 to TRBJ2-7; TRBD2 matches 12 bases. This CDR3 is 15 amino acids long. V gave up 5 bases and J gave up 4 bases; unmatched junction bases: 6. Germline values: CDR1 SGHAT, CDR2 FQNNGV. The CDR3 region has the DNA TGTGCCAGCAGCCCCAAGACTAGCGGGAGTTACGAGCAGTACTTC. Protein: CASSPKTSGSYEQYF. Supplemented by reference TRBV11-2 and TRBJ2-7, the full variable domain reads EAGVAQSPRYKIIEKRQSVAFWCNPISGHATLYWYQQILGQGPKLLIQFQNNGVVDDSQLPKDRFSAERLKGVDSTLKIQPAKLEDSAVYLCASSPKTSGSYEQYFGPGTRLTVT.

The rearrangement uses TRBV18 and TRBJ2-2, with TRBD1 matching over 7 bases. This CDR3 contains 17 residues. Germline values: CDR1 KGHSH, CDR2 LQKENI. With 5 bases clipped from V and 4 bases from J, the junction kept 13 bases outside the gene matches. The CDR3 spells CASSREQGWIGTGELFF. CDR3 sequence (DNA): TGTGCCAGCTCAAGAGAACAGGGGTGGATTGGCACCGGGGAGCTGTTTTTT.

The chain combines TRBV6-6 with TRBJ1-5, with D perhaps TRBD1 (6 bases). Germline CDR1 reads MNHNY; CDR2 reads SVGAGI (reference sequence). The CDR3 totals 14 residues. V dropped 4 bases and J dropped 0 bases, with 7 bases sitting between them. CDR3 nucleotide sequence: TGTGCCAGCAGTTCAGGGGATAGCAATCAGCCCCAGCATTTT. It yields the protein CASSSGDSNQPQHF.

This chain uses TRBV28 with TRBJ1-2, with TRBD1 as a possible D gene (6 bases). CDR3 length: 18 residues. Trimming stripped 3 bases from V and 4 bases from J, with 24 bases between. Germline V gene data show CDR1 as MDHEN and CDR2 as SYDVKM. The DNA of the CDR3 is TGTGCCAGCAGTTTTGGCCGAAAGGGGGTGGAAATGGGCTATGGCTACACCTTC. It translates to CASSFGRKGVEMGYGYTF.

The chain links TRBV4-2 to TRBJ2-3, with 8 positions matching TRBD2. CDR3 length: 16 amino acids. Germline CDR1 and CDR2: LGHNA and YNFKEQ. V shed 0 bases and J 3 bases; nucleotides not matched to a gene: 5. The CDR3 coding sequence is TGTGCCAGCAGCCAAGATTTCGCTAGCGGGACAGATACGCAGTATTTT. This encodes CASSQDFASGTDTQYF.

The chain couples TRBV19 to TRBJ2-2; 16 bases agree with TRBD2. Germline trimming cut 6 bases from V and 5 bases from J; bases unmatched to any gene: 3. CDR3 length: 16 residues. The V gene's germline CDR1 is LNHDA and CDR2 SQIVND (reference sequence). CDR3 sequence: CASRGLAGGRTGELFF. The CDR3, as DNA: TGTGCCAGTAGGGGACTAGCGGGAGGGAGGACCGGGGAGCTGTTTTTT.

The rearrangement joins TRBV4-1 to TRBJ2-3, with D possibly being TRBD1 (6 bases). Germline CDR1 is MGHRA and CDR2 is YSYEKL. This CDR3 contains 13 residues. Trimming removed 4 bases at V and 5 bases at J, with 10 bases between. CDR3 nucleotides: TGCGCCAGCAGCCTCCGAGGGGGAGATACGCAGTATTTT. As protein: CASSLRGGDTQYF.

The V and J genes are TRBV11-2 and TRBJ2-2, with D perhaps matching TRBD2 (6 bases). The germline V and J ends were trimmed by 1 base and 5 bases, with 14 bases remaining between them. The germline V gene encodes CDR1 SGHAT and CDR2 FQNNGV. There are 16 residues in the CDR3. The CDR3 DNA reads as TGTGCCAGCAGCTTAGCTGCGGGAACAACAACCGGGGAGCTGTTTTTT. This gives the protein CASSLAAGTTTGELFF. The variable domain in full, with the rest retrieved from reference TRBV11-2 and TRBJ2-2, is EAGVAQSPRYKIIEKRQSVAFWCNPISGHATLYWYQQILGQGPKLLIQFQNNGVVDDSQLPKDRFSAERLKGVDSTLKIQPAKLEDSAVYLCASSLAAGTTTGELFFGEGSRLTVL.

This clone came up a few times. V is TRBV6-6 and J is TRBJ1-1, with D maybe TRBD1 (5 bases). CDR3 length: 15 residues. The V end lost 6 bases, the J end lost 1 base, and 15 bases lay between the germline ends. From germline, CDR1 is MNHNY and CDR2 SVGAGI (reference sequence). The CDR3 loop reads CASRDNPQGNTEAFF. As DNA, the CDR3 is TGTGCCAGCAGAGATAACCCCCAGGGGAACACTGAAGCTTTCTTT.

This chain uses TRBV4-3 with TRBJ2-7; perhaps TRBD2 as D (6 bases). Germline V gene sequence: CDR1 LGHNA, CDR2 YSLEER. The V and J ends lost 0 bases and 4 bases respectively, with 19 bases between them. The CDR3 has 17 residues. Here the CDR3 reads CASSQDRNGRTSYEQYF. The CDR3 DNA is TGCGCCAGCAGCCAAGATCGCAACGGGAGAACCTCATACGAGCAGTACTTC.

Here the CDR3 reads CATSAADTQYF. The DNA of the CDR3 is TGTGCCACCAGTGCCGCAGATACGCAGTATTTT. The chain has TRBV24-1 and TRBJ2-3; no reliable D call. CDR1 KGHDR and CDR2 SFDVKD come from the germline V gene. Trimming removed 5 bases from V and 4 bases from J, with 3 bases in between. The length of the CDR3 is 11 residues.

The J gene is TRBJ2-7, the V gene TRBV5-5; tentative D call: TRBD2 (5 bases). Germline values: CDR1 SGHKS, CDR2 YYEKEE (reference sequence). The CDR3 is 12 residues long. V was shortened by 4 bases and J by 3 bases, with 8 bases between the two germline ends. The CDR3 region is CASSREGYEQYF. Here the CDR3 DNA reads TGTGCCAGCAGCCGAGAGGGCTACGAGCAGTACTTC.

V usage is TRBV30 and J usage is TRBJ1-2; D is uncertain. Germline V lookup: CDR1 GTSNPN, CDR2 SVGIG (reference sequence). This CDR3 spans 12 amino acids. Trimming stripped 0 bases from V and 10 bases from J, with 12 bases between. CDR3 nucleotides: TGTGCCTGGAGTGTACTCCCCAGGAACTACACCTTC. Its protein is CAWSVLPRNYTF.

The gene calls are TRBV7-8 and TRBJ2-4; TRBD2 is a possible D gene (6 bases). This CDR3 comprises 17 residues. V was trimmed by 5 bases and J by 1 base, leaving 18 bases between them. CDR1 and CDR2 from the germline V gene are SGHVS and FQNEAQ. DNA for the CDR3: TGTGCCAGCAGCCTCGTGACGGGAGAGTTGGCCAAAAACATTCAGTACTTC. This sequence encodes CASSLVTGELAKNIQYF. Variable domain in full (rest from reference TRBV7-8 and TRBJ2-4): GAGVSQSPRYKVAKRGQDVALRCDPISGHVSLFWYQQALGQGPEFLTYFQNEAQLDKSGLPSDRFFAERPEGSVSTLKIQRTQQEDSAVYLCASSLVTGELAKNIQYFGAGTRLSVL.

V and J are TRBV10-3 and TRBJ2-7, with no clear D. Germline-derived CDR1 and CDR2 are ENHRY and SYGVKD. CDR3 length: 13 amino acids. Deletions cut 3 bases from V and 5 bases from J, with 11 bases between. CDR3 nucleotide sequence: TGTGCCATCAGTGACCCGACAAGACACGAGCAGTACTTC. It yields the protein CAISDPTRHEQYF.

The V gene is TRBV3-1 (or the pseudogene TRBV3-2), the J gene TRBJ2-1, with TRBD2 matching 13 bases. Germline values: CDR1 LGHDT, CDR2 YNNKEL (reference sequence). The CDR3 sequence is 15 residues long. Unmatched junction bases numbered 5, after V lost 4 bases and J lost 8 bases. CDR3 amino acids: CASSPGLAGEDEQFF. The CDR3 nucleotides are TGTGCCAGCAGCCCCGGACTAGCGGGAGAGGATGAGCAGTTCTTC.

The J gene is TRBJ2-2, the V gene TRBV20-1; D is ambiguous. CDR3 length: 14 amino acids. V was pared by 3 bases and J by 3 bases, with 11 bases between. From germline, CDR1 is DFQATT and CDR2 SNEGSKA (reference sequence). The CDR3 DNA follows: TGCAGTGCTAGTTCTTACCGGGACACCGGGGAGCTGTTTTTT. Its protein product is CSASSYRDTGELFF.

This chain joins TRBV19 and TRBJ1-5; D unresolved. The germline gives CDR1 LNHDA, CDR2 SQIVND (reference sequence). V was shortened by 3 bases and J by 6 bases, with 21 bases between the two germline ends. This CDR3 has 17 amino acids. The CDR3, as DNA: TGTGCCAGTAGTATTGGGAGGCAGCTGGAGTCCTCTCAGCCCCAGCATTTT. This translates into CASSIGRQLESSQPQHF.